What follows describes a single T cell receptor (beta chain). The target antigen is unknown. Other DNA sequences in this sample translate to the same CDR3. This entry comes from a study of CD4 T cells in relation to SARS-CoV-2 and coronaviruses. In the study overall: ViraFEST: roughly 10-day antigen culture of PBMCs, then TCR beta CDR3 sequencing. Controls used an HIV-1 Nef peptide pool or no peptide.

The unexposed donors gave CD4+ T cells in about 2010-2019, prior to COVID-19. Isolation of CD4+ T cells took place after about 10 days in culture. Testing used SARS-CoV-2 S/N and four cold-coronavirus spikes on unexposed-donor CD4+ T cells, cells permitting. Libraries were prepared by immunoSEQ multiplex PCR; TCRdb keeps only in-frame clonotypes and omits some of them. The sample includes about 21,000 clones, around four fifths of them seen just once. Germline assignment: CDR1 KGHSH and CDR2 LQKENI. The length of the CDR3 is 15 residues. V was shortened by 0 bases and J by 4 bases, with 10 bases between the two germline ends.

The sequence was collected from a human donor in good health. The genes are TRBV18 and TRBJ1-5, with TRBD1 as a possible D gene (5 bases). Sequencing was carried out using CD4+ T cells from PBMCs, cultured in vitro. CDR3: CASSPPGDGNQPQHF. The CDR3 DNA sequence: TGTGCCAGCTCACCACCGGGGGACGGGAATCAGCCCCAGCATTTT.